This entry describes one T cell receptor (beta chain). The data derive from a study of cytomegalovirus exposure and HLA in healthy donors. Both 60 Vbeta primers and 13 Jbeta primers went into the PCR. Measured with immunoSEQ multiplex PCR; TCRdb has only the in-frame clones, and not every one. This table has some 140,000 clones, 70% to 75% appearing once. The sample was PBMCs. The origin of this receptor is a woman in her 40s in good health and CMV-seronegative.

The CDR3 nucleotides read TGTGCCAGCAGCCAACAGGTGAACACTGAAGCTTTCTTT. Amino acids: CASSQQVNTEAFF. This chain links TRBV7-6 with TRBJ1-1; D possibly corresponds to TRBD1 (5 bases). Trimming removed 5 bases at V and 0 bases at J, with 7 bases between. The CDR3 totals 13 residues. In germline, CDR1 is SGHVS, CDR2 FNYEAQ.